This is a list of T cell receptor beta chains from one sample in a study of T cell changes during pregnancy in multiple sclerosis. The assay was immunoSEQ multiplex PCR, and TCRdb's table has in-frame clones only and misses some. Of approximately 50,000 clones listed, around 92% are singletons. Sequenced material: CD4+ T cells from peripheral blood mononuclear cells, taken in the third trimester of pregnancy. The receptors were gathered from a female donor with multiple sclerosis, enrolled in a pregnancy study. Each CDR3 is given with its conserved first and last residue. The D gene is left open where the match is weak. Some rows mark clone size as missing; the rest say once, few, many or name a class of expanded clone.

v_gene	d_gene	j_gene	abundance	CDR3aa	CDR3nt
TRBV2	TRBD1	TRBJ2-3	once	CASTDRAADTQYF	TGTGCCAGCACGGACAGGGCTGCAGATACGCAGTATTTT
TRBV19	NA	TRBJ1-2	NA	CASSMWTSVGVDYGYTF	TGTGCCAGTAGTATGTGGACCTCGGTAGGGGTGGACTATGGCTACACCTTC
TRBV28	TRBD1	TRBJ2-5	NA	CASSRTGGVETQYF	TGTGCCAGCAGTCGGACAGGGGGAGTGGAGACCCAGTACTTC
TRBV7-6	TRBD1	TRBJ2-7	NA	CASSLVSQTGTGNYEQYF	TGTGCCAGCAGCTTAGTTTCCCAGACCGGGACAGGGAACTACGAGCAGTACTTC
TRBV5-6	NA	TRBJ2-5	once	CASSSGTLGETQYF	TGTGCCAGCAGCTCTGGGACATTAGGCGAGACCCAGTACTTC
TRBV9	NA	TRBJ2-7	NA	CASSAPGTYEQYF	TGTGCCAGCAGCGCTCCGGGGACTTACGAGCAGTACTTC
TRBV11-3	NA	TRBJ2-3	NA	CASSLKRTDTQYF	TGTGCCAGCAGCTTAAAGCGGACAGATACGCAGTATTTT
TRBV18	NA	TRBJ2-5	NA	CASSPQRETQYF	TGTGCCAGCTCGCCACAGAGGGAGACCCAGTACTTC
TRBV7-7	NA	TRBJ2-5	once	CASSLTQGGETQYF	TGTGCTAGCAGCTTAACCCAGGGAGGAGAGACCCAGTACTTC
TRBV28	TRBD1	TRBJ1-1	NA	CASGEGAMNTEAFF	TGTGCCAGCGGTGAGGGGGCAATGAACACTGAAGCTTTCTTT
TRBV9	TRBD2	TRBJ2-3	NA	CASSAKGTSGRASGTDTQYF	TGTGCCAGCAGCGCTAAGGGGACTAGCGGGAGGGCCAGTGGAACAGATACGCAGTATTTT
TRBV7-6	NA	TRBJ2-2	NA	CASSLIQKRTGELFF	TGTGCCAGCAGCTTAATACAGAAACGCACCGGGGAGCTGTTTTTT
TRBV7-2	TRBD2	TRBJ2-5	NA	CASSLGAGGPETQYF	TGTGCCAGCAGCTTAGGCGCGGGAGGGCCTGAGACCCAGTACTTC
TRBV25-1	TRBD1	TRBJ1-1	NA	CASSEYAGTGDTEAFF	TGTGCCAGCAGTGAATATGCCGGGACAGGCGACACTGAAGCTTTCTTT
TRBV28	TRBD1	TRBJ2-3	NA	CASSSYTGGSTDTQYF	TGTGCCAGCAGTTCCTATACAGGGGGGAGCACAGATACGCAGTATTTT
TRBV7-8	NA	TRBJ1-2	NA	CASSQTSARGLYGYTF	TGTGCCAGCAGCCAGACATCCGCCAGGGGACTATATGGCTACACCTTC